This is a list of T cell receptor beta chains from one sample in a study of CD8 T cells in cerebrospinal fluid in Alzheimer's disease. Using the 10x single-cell sequencing reads, TCRdb records one entry per CDR3 protein without DNA. This sample's table has 900 to 1,300 distinct CDR3 sequences. Sequencing was done on a sample of cerebrospinal fluid. These receptors were obtained from a human donor in good health. Each CDR3 is given with its conserved first and last residue. Sizes are listed as how often the clone was seen (once, few, many) or a class if it is expanded.

j_call v_call clone_size cdr3_aa
TRBJ2-2 TRBV12-3/TRBV12-4 medium-sized CASSFLEAWELFF
TRBJ2-4 TRBV20-1 medium-sized CSARTGGIQYF
TRBJ1-6 TRBV5-5 medium-sized CASSLVLSSYNSPLHF
TRBJ1-6 TRBV6-1 medium-sized CASTAYGTNSPLHF
TRBJ2-3 TRBV20-1 medium-sized CSARPESDTQYF
TRBJ2-5 TRBV12-3/TRBV12-4 medium-sized CASSPSIGLAGEETQYF
TRBJ1-3 TRBV2 medium-sized CASSVEVFSGNTIYF
TRBJ2-1 TRBV30 medium-sized CAWSPGGAGNEQFF
TRBJ1-2 TRBV20-1 medium-sized CSAGTTDYGYTF
TRBJ2-5 TRBV4-1 large CASSQVGEETQYF
TRBJ2-1 TRBV7-3 large CASSPGGLANEQFF
TRBJ2-2 TRBV7-9 medium-sized CATKNRGKAGELFF